These 2 T cell receptor beta chains originate from one sample sequenced in a study of OX40 agonist ivuxolimab in advanced cancers. Sequencing was performed with immunoSEQ multiplex PCR; in TCRdb, only in-frame clones are kept and a portion is missing. Among about 66,000 clones listed, 80% to 85% were seen once. Sample: CD4+ or CD8+ T cells sorted from blood, taken in a trial of the OX40 agonist ivuxolimab. Receptor source: an adult with an advanced solid tumor such as melanoma, head and neck, liver or kidney cancer.

The chain has TRBV10-3 and TRBJ2-1, with TRBD2 identical over 11 bases. The CDR3 spans 16 residues. Trimming took 7 bases from V and 6 from J; bases not matched to a gene: 11. Germline V gene data show CDR1 as ENHRY and CDR2 as SYGVKD. CDR3 coding DNA: TGTGCCATCACCCCCATAGCGGGAGGGAACAGCAATGAGCAGTTCTTC. It specifies CAITPIAGGNSNEQFF.

The chain carries TRBV6-6 and TRBJ2-7, with 11 positions matching TRBD2. The length of the CDR3 is 14 residues. Germline V gene data show CDR1 as MNHNY and CDR2 as SVGAGI (reference sequence). The V and J ends lost 5 bases and 2 bases, in that order; junction bases with no gene match: 2. CDR3 residues: CASSGTSGTYEQYF. The CDR3 nucleotides read TGTGCCAGCAGTGGGACTAGCGGAACCTACGAGCAGTACTTC.